The subject of this entry is one TCR beta chain. The antigen is not known. These data are taken from a study of T cells after posttransplantation cyclophosphamide. Some clones are missing from TCRdb's copy, which holds only in-frame ones; the method was immunoSEQ multiplex PCR. The sample lists tens of thousands of clones, about 84% occurring once. V was trimmed by 4 bases and J by 2 bases, leaving 11 bases between them. Germline loops: CDR1 MNHEY, CDR2 SVGAGI. This CDR3 has 14 amino acids. Study-level results: Donor CD8+ memory clones often dominated recipient blood repertoires at later times. TRB clonality was highly associated with recipient CMV seropositivity and reactivation.

The TCR sequence derives from a woman in her fifties or sixties with a blood cancer, CMV-positive, and with a related stem cell donor. Sequencing was carried out using PBMCs. V usage is TRBV6-5 and J usage is TRBJ1-1, with D perhaps TRBD1 (6 bases). The CDR3 spells CASSSTGLNTEAFF. CDR3 in DNA: TGTGCCAGCAGTTCTACAGGGTTAAACACTGAAGCTTTCTTT.